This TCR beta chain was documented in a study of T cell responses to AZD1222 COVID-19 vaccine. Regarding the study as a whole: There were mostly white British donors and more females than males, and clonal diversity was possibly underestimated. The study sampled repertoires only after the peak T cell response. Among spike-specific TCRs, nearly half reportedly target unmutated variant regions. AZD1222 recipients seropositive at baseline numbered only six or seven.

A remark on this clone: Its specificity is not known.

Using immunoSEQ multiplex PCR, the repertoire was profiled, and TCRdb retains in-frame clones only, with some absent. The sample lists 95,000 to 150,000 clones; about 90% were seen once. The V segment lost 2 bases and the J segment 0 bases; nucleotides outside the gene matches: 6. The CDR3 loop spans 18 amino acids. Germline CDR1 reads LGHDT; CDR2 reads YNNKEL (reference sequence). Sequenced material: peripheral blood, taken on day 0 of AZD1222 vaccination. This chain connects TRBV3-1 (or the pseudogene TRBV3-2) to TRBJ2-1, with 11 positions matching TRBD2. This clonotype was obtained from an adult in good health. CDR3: CASSQRLAGRSSYNEQFF. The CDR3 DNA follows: TGTGCCAGCAGCCAAAGACTAGCGGGACGGAGCTCCTACAATGAGCAGTTCTTC.